This TCR beta chain was recorded in a study of T cells in Graves' hyperthyroidism and ophthalmopathy. Study results and limitations: The blood repertoire included most of the expanded thyroid clonotypes above 0.001.

TCR beta CDR3 region amplification was performed from RNA transcripts. A first-round RT-PCR of the TCR CDR3 used the HTBI primer set. TCRdb re-called the multiplex PCR reads through MiXCR, storing one row per CDR3 protein. The profile covers hundreds of thousands of distinct CDR3 sequences, with roughly a sixth appearing a single time and 15% to 20% taken by the ten largest. Between the trimmed V and J ends, which lost 5 bases and 2 bases, there was a span of 19 bases. The length of the CDR3 is 17 residues. CDR1 and CDR2 from the germline V gene are SGHVS and FQNEAQ. Investigators excluded patients with uncontrolled infection, other autoimmune disease, pregnancy or lactation. Concerning this clonotype: The antigen is undetermined.

The genes are TRBV7-8 and TRBJ1-3; no definite D call. This TCR derives from a woman aged 45-65 years with Graves' hyperthyroidism that later progressed to Graves' ophthalmopathy. Material for sequencing was blood. The CDR3 loop reads CASSPTLPQSAGNTIYF. For the CDR3, the DNA is TGTGCCAGCAGCCCGACACTACCCCAGTCCGCTGGAAACACCATATATTTT.